The entry below gives a single T cell receptor beta chain sequence along with its context. The data derive from a study of blood T cell repertoires in COVID-19. Study as a whole: Material from acute and convalescent COVID-19 was sourced from the United States, Italy and Spain.

Sequencing used immunoSEQ multiplex PCR; TCRdb keeps in-frame clones, though not all of them. In the table there are about 140,000 clones, 86% of which are singletons. The junction had 6 bases not matched to a gene; V was cut back by 6 bases and J by 4 bases. This CDR3 has 14 amino acids. In germline, CDR1 is SGHTS, CDR2 YDEGEE. The chain combines TRBV5-8 with TRBJ2-2, with TRBD1 identical over 7 bases. The clonotype was recovered from an older woman with acute or convalescent COVID-19. Sequencing was done on a sample of peripheral blood. The CDR3: CASNLGQLTGELFF. The CDR3 bases are TGTGCCAGCAACCTGGGACAGCTCACCGGGGAGCTGTTTTTT. The full variable domain, rest sourced from reference TRBV5-8 and TRBJ2-2, is EAGVTQSPTHLIKTRGQQATLRCSPISGHTSVYWYQQALGLGLQFLLWYDEGEERNRGNFPPRFSGRQFPNYSSELNVNALELEDSALYLCASNLGQLTGELFFGEGSRLTVL.